These 3 T cell receptor beta chains were sequenced from one sample in a study of cytomegalovirus exposure and HLA in healthy donors. Primers for the PCR totalled 60 Vbeta and 13 Jbeta. Profiling relied on immunoSEQ multiplex PCR, and the TCRdb table lists in-frame clones only, not all of them. The sample holds some 140,000 clones, approximately 79% seen once. Sample: PBMCs. The receptor set was obtained from a man in his late teens or twenties in good health and CMV-seropositive.

The J gene is TRBJ2-7, the V gene TRBV23-1; D possibly corresponds to TRBD1 (5 bases). TRBV23-1 is an open reading frame whose function is uncertain. The CDR3 sequence is 16 residues long. The V end lost 0 bases, the J end lost 3 bases, and 15 bases lay between the germline ends. CDR3 coding DNA: TGCGCCAGCAGTCAATCCCCGACAGATGTTAACTACGAGCAGTACTTC. Amino acids: CASSQSPTDVNYEQYF.

The rearrangement uses TRBV9 and TRBJ1-1, with D tentatively TRBD1 (5 bases). This CDR3 is 15 amino acids long. Per the germline V gene, CDR1 is SGDLS and CDR2 is YYNGEE. V was cut by 0 bases and J by 4 bases, with 13 bases left in between. This CDR3 reads CASSVGVGDLTEAFF. The DNA for the CDR3 is TGTGCCAGCAGCGTAGGGGTAGGGGATCTCACTGAAGCTTTCTTT.

This clone occurred once. This chain connects TRBV5-6 to TRBJ1-1, with 7 positions matching TRBD1. CDR3 size: 15 residues. Germline V gives CDR1 SGHDT, CDR2 YYEEEE. V trimming: 2 bases; J trimming: 1 base; junction bases outside the gene matches: 5. This CDR3 reads CASSLPGTANTEAFF. DNA for the CDR3: TGTGCCAGCAGCTTACCCGGGACAGCGAACACTGAAGCTTTCTTT.